Given below is one T cell receptor (beta chain) in context. Its antigen is as yet unknown. CDR1 and CDR2 from the germline V gene are SGHTA and FQGNSA. After removal of 5 bases from V and 2 bases from J, the junction contained 7 bases not matched to a gene. This CDR3 spans 15 amino acids. This specimen belongs to a study of cytomegalovirus exposure and HLA in healthy donors. Study-wide results and caveats: A previous analysis found most TCR beta V segments productive roughly 87% or roughly 30% of the time. Across all donors, roughly uniform sequencing depth was an assumption of the presence/absence analyses. It was reportedly the case that the classifier diagnosed cytomegalovirus status with high specificity and sensitivity.

PCR used 60 Vbeta primers and 13 Jbeta primers. Generated by immunoSEQ multiplex PCR, the TCRdb table keeps only in-frame clones and is missing some. Of about 140,000 clones in the sample, around 82% were seen once. Sequencing was performed on PBMCs. The clonotype originates from a man younger than 35 in good health and CMV-seropositive. The genes are TRBV7-2 and TRBJ2-7; 9 bases fit TRBD1. The CDR3: CASSPGGTGPYEQYF. The CDR3 DNA reads as TGTGCCAGCAGCCCCGGGGGGACAGGGCCCTACGAGCAGTACTTC.